This is a list of T cell receptor beta chains from one sample in a study of OX40 agonist ivuxolimab in advanced cancers. The protocol was immunoSEQ multiplex PCR, while the TCRdb copy is restricted to in-frame clones and leaves out a portion. The data show 80,000 to 95,000 clones, around 88% seen once. Specimen: CD4+ or CD8+ T cells sorted from blood, collected in a trial of the OX40 agonist ivuxolimab. These receptors were obtained from an adult with an advanced solid tumor such as melanoma, head and neck, liver or kidney cancer. CDR3s include the opening cysteine and the closing phenylalanine or tryptophan. A D gene is named only where the DNA matches it firmly. Expanded clones get a size class; other rows say once, few or many, or leave the size out.

TRBJ1-1	.	.	15	TRBV18	CASSPRQTQNTEAFF	TGTGCCAGCTCACCTAGACAGACCCAGAACACTGAAGCTTTCTTT
TRBJ2-3	.	TRBD2	17	TRBV7-2	CASSLTPGLANTDTQYF	TGTGCCAGCAGCTTAACTCCGGGACTAGCGAACACAGATACGCAGTATTTT
TRBJ1-1	.	TRBD1	15	TRBV18	CASSPLADRGTEAFF	TGTGCCAGCTCACCACTTGCGGACAGGGGGACTGAAGCTTTCTTT
TRBJ2-2	few	.	13	TRBV6-5	CASSYRDTGELFF	TGTGCCAGCAGTTACAGGGACACCGGGGAGCTGTTTTTT
TRBJ2-1	few	TRBD2	17	TRBV9	CASSVLLGRGGDNEQFF	TGTGCCAGCAGCGTCCTCTTGGGGCGCGGGGGGGATAATGAGCAGTTCTTC
TRBJ1-4	.	.	17	TRBV5-4	CASTLGGGSSTNEKLFF	TGTGCCAGCACCCTGGGCGGGGGATCCAGCACTAATGAAAAACTGTTTTTT
TRBJ2-1	.	.	13	TRBV7-7	CASSLEVSNEQFF	TGTGCTAGCAGCTTAGAAGTCTCCAATGAGCAGTTCTTC
TRBJ2-7	.	.	11	TRBV5-1	CASSLRYEQYF	TGCGCCAGCAGCCTTCGGTACGAGCAGTACTTC
TRBJ1-2	.	.	13	TRBV5-4	CASSLEDNYGYTF	TGTGCCAGCAGCTTGGAGGATAACTATGGCTACACCTTC
TRBJ1-5	.	TRBD1	15	TRBV30	CAWSLAWTGNQPQHF	TGTGCCTGGAGCCTAGCTTGGACAGGTAATCAGCCCCAGCATTTT